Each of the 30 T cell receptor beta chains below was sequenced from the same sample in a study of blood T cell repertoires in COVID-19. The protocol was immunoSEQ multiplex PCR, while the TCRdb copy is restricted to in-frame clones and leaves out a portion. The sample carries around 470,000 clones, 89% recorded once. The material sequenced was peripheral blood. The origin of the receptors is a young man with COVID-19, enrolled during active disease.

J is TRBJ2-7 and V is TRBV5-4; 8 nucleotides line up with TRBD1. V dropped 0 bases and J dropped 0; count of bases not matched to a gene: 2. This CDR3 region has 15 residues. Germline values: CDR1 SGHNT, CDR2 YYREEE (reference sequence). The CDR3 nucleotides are TGTGCCAGCAGCTTGGGACAGGGGTTCTCCTACGAGCAGTACTTC. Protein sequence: CASSLGQGFSYEQYF.

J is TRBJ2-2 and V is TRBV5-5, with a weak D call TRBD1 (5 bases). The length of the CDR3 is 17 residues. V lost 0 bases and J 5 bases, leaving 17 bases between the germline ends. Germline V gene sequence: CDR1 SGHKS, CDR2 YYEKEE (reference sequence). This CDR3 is CASSLGQTAFETGELFF. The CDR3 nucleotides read TGTGCCAGCAGCTTGGGCCAGACAGCCTTCGAGACCGGGGAGCTGTTTTTT.

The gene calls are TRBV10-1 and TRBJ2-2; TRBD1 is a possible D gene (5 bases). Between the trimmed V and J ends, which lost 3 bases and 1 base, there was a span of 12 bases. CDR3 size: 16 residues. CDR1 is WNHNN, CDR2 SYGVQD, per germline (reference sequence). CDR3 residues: CASSDKGPRNTGELFF. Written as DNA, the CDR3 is TGCGCCAGCAGTGATAAGGGGCCACGGAACACCGGGGAGCTGTTTTTT.

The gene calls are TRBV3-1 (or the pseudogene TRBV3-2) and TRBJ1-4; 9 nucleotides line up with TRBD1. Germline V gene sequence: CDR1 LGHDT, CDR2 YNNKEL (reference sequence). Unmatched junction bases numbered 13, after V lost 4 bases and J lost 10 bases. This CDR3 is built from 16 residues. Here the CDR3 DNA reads TGTGCCAGCAGCCCCTCTACCGGGACAGGGTGGCGAAAACTGTTTTTT. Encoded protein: CASSPSTGTGWRKLFF.

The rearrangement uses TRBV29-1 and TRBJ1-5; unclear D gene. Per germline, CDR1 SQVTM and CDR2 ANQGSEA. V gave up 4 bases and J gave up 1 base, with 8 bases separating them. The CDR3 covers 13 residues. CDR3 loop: CSVGAGSNQPQHF. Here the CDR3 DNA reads TGCAGCGTTGGCGCGGGGAGCAATCAGCCCCAGCATTTT.

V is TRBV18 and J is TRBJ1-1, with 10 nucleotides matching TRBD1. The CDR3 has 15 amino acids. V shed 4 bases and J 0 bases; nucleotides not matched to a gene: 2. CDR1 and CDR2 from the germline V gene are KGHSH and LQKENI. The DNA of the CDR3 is TGTGCCAGCTCACTAGGACAGGGGGTGAACACTGAAGCTTTCTTT. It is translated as CASSLGQGVNTEAFF.

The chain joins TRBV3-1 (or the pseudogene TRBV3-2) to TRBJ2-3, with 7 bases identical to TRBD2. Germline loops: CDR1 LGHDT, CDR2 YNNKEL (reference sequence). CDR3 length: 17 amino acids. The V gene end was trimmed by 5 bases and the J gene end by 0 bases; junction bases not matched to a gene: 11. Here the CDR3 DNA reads TGTGCCAGCAGCAAAAGGCGCCTAGCGGCTAGCACAGATACGCAGTATTTT. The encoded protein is CASSKRRLAASTDTQYF.

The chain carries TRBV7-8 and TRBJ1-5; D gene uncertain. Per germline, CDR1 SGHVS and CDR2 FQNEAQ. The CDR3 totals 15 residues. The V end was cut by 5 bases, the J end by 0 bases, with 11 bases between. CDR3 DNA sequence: TGTGCCAGCAGCAATGGGCAAGTTAGCAATCAGCCCCAGCATTTT. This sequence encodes CASSNGQVSNQPQHF.

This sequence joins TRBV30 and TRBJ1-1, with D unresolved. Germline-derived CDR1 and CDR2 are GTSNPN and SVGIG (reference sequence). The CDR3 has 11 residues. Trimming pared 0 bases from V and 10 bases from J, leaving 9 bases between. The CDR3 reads CAWSVMSGAFF. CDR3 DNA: TGTGCCTGGAGTGTAATGAGTGGAGCTTTCTTT.

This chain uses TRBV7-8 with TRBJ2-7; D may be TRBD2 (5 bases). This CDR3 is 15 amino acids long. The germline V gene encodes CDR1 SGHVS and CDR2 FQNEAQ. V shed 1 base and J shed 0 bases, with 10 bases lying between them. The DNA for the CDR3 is TGTGCCAGCAGCTTAGTGGGAGATCGCTCCTACGAGCAGTACTTC. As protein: CASSLVGDRSYEQYF.

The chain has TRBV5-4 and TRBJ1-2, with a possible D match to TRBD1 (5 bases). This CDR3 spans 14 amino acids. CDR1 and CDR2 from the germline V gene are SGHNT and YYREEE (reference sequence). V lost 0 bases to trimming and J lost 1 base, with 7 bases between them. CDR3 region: CASSLDQGNYGYTF. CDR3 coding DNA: TGTGCCAGCAGCTTGGACCAGGGTAACTATGGCTACACCTTC.

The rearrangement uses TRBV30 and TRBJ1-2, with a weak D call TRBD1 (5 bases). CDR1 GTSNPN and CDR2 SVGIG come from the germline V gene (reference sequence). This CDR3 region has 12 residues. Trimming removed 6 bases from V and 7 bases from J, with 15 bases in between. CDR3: CACPGTTRGYTF. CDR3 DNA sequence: TGTGCCTGCCCTGGGACTACCCGTGGCTACACCTTC.

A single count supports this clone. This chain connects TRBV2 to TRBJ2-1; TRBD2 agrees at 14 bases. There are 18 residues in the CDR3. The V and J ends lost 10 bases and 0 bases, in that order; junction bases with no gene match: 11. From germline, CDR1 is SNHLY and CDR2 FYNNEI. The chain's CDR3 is CATTGTSGSPSSYNEQFF. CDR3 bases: TGTGCCACCACGGGGACTAGCGGGAGCCCTAGCTCCTACAATGAGCAGTTCTTC.

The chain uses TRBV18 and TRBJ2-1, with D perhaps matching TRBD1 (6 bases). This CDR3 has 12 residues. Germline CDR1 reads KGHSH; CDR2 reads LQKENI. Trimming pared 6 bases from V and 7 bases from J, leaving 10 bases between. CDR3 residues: CASSLRGNEQFF. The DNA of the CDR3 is TGTGCCAGCTCTCTAAGGGGGAATGAGCAGTTCTTC. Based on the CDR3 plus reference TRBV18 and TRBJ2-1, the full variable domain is NAGVMQNPRHLVRRRGQEARLRCSPMKGHSHVYWYRQLPEEGLKFMVYLQKENIIDESGMPKERFSAEFPKEGPSILRIQQVVRGDSAAYFCASSLRGNEQFFGPGTRLTVL.

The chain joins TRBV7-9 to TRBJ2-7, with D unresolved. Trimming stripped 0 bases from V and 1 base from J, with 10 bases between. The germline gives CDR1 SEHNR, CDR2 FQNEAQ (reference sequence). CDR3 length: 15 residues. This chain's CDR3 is CASSLAVGRSYEQYF. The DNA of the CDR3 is TGTGCCAGCAGCTTAGCGGTCGGCAGGTCCTACGAGCAGTACTTC.

CDR3 DNA: TGTGCCAGCAGTGGGACTAGCGGGACAGATACGCAGTATTTT. Translating it yields CASSGTSGTDTQYF. This chain uses TRBV28 with TRBJ2-3; TRBD2 matches at 12 bases. The ends lost 5 bases at V and 3 bases at J; junction bases unmatched: 0. Germline V CDR1 and CDR2: MDHEN, SYDVKM. The CDR3 consists of 14 residues.

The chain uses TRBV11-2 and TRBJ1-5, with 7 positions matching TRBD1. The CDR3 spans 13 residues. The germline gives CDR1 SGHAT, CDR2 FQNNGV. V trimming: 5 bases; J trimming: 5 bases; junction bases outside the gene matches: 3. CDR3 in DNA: TGTGCCAGCAGCCATGGGACAGATCAGCCCCAGCATTTT. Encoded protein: CASSHGTDQPQHF.

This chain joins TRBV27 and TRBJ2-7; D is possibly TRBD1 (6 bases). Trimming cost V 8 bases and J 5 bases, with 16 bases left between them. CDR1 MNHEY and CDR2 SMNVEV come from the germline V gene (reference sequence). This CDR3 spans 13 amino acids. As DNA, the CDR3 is TGTGCCAGCGGTACGACAGGAAGGAACGAGCAGTACTTC. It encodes CASGTTGRNEQYF.

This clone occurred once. The CDR3 here is CASSVELSGELFF. As DNA, the CDR3 is TGTGCCAGCAGCGTAGAGCTGTCCGGGGAGCTGTTTTTT. This sequence joins TRBV9 and TRBJ2-2; D is ambiguous. Germline values: CDR1 SGDLS, CDR2 YYNGEE. The CDR3 sequence is 13 residues long. The V end lost 0 bases, the J end lost 6 bases, and 6 bases lay between the germline ends.

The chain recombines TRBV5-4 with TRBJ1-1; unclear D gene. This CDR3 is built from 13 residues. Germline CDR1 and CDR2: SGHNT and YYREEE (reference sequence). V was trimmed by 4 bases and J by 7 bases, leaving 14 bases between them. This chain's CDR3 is CASSPAGRGEAFF. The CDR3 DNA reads TGTGCCAGCAGCCCCGCAGGCCGGGGTGAAGCTTTCTTT.

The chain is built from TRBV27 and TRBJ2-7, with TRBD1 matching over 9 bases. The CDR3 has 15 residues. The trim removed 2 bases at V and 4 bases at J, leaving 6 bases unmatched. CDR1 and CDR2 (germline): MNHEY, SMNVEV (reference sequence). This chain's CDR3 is CASSLPGTGLYEQYF. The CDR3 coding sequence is TGTGCCAGCAGTTTACCCGGGACAGGGCTGTACGAGCAGTACTTC.

The chain's CDR3 is CASSEAGTGSKYF. The CDR3 DNA sequence: TGTGCCAGCAGTGAAGCTGGAACCGGGTCGAAGTACTTC. The rearrangement uses TRBV6-1 and TRBJ2-7; D call uncertain. V was trimmed by 0 bases and J by 11 bases, leaving 14 bases between them. Germline lookup yields CDR1 MNHNS and CDR2 SASEGT. This CDR3 spans 13 amino acids.

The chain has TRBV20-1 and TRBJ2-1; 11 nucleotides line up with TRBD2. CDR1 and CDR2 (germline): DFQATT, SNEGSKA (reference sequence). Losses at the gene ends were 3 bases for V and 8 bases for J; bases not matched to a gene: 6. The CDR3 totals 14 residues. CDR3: CSASRSGGADEQFF. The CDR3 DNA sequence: TGCAGTGCTAGTCGTAGCGGGGGGGCGGATGAGCAGTTCTTC.

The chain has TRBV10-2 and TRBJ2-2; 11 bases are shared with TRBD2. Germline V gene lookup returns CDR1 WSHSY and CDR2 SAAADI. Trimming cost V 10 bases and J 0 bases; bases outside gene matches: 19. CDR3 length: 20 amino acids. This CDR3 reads CANTETGWLAGGPNTGELFF. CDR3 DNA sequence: TGCGCCAATACAGAGACAGGGTGGCTAGCGGGGGGACCGAACACCGGGGAGCTGTTTTTT.

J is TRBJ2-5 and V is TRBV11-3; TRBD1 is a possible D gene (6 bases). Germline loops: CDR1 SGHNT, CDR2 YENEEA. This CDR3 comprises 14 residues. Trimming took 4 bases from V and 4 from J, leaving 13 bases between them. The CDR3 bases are TGTGCCAGCAGCTCCCGGGACAAGGGAGAGACCCAGTACTTC. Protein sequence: CASSSRDKGETQYF.

Here the CDR3 DNA reads TGTGCCAGCAGTCTAAGGGGGACAGGGGGTAAATCCTACGAGCAGTACTTC. Its protein is CASSLRGTGGKSYEQYF. V and J are TRBV6-6 and TRBJ2-7, with 11 bases lining up with TRBD1. J was trimmed by 1 base and V by 5 bases; bases with no gene match: 10. The CDR3 totals 17 residues. Germline CDR1 reads MNHNY; CDR2 reads SVGAGI (reference sequence).

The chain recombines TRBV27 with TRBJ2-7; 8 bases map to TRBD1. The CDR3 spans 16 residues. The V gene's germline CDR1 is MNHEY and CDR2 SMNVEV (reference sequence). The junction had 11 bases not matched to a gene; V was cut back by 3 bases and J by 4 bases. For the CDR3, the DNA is TGTGCCAGCAGTTTGTCCCCCGGACAGGGTATTTACGAGCAGTACTTC. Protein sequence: CASSLSPGQGIYEQYF.

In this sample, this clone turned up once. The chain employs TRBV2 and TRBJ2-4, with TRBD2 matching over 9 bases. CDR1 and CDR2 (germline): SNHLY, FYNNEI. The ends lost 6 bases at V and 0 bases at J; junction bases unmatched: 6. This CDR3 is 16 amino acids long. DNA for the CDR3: TGTGCCAGCAGCTGGCTAGCGGGGCTAGCCAAAAACATTCAGTACTTC. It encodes CASSWLAGLAKNIQYF.

The CDR3 bases are TGCGCCAGCAGCTTGGGTAGGGCAGGGGTTCGTGGCTACACCTTC. Translated: CASSLGRAGVRGYTF. The chain combines TRBV5-1 with TRBJ1-2; D might be TRBD1 (6 bases). CDR3 length: 15 amino acids. Per the germline V gene, CDR1 is SGHRS and CDR2 is YFSETQ. V was shortened by 0 bases and J by 7 bases, with 16 bases between the two germline ends.

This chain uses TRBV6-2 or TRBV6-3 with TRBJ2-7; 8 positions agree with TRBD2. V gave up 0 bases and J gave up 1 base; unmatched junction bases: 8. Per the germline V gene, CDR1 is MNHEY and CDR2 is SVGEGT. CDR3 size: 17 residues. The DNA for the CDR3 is TGTGCCAGCAGTTACTCGATCGCGGGGGGCCAATCCTACGAGCAGTACTTC. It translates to CASSYSIAGGQSYEQYF.